Presented here are 9 T cell receptor beta chains from one specimen sequenced in a study of blood T cell repertoires in COVID-19. Profiling relied on immunoSEQ multiplex PCR, and the TCRdb table lists in-frame clones only, not all of them. The sample includes around 180,000 clones, around 85% seen only once; the top ten take about 18%. Sequencing used peripheral blood. These receptors were taken from a person between 65 and 80 years old with COVID-19, enrolled during active disease.

Here the CDR3 reads CASSLWGGTGLSSPLHF. The CDR3 region has the DNA TGTGCCAGCAGTTTATGGGGGGGGACAGGGTTAAGTTCACCCCTCCACTTT. V and J are TRBV28 and TRBJ1-6, with 9 bases aligning to TRBD1. The CDR3 has 17 residues. Germline-derived CDR1 and CDR2 are MDHEN and SYDVKM. Trimming cost V 0 bases and J 9 bases; bases outside gene matches: 9.

CDR3 loop: CASSIYRGVEQYF. CDR3 nucleotides: TGTGCCAGTAGTATCTACAGGGGAGTAGAGCAGTACTTC. V usage is TRBV19 and J usage is TRBJ2-7; 7 nucleotides match TRBD1. Germline assignment: CDR1 LNHDA and CDR2 SQIVND (reference sequence). The V gene end was trimmed by 3 bases and the J gene end by 7 bases; junction bases not matched to a gene: 6. The CDR3 spans 13 residues.

The chain combines TRBV4-3 with TRBJ2-7, with D maybe TRBD2 (6 bases). Germline assignment: CDR1 LGHNA and CDR2 YSLEER. V dropped 1 base and J dropped 3 bases, with 10 bases sitting between them. The CDR3 runs to 14 residues. As DNA, the CDR3 is TGCGCCAGCAGCCAAGTCGCGGGGAACTACGAGCAGTACTTC. It codes for CASSQVAGNYEQYF.

This chain links TRBV15 with TRBJ1-2; no clear D. V was shortened by 0 bases and J by 4 bases, with 15 bases between the two germline ends. CDR3 length: 16 amino acids. Germline V gene sequence: CDR1 LNHNV, CDR2 YYDKDF (reference sequence). CDR3 loop: CATSRDPVTSSYGYTF. As DNA, the CDR3 is TGTGCCACCAGCAGAGATCCGGTCACTTCGAGCTATGGCTACACCTTC.

This clone was seen a few times. The V call is TRBV18, the J call TRBJ2-3, with unresolved D. CDR1 and CDR2 from the germline V gene are KGHSH and LQKENI. This CDR3 has 15 amino acids. Trimming removed 3 bases at V and 2 bases at J, with 12 bases between. The CDR3 DNA reads TGTGCCAGCTCACCCACAATTGGCCTCACAGATACGCAGTATTTT. Protein product: CASSPTIGLTDTQYF.

The table lists this clone with a count of one. The J gene is TRBJ2-2, the V gene TRBV7-2; maybe TRBD2 (6 bases). Per the germline V gene, CDR1 is SGHTA and CDR2 is FQGNSA. The CDR3 spans 14 residues. The germline V and J ends were trimmed by 1 base and 6 bases, with 9 bases remaining between them. The CDR3 reads CASSLDRRAGELFF. The DNA for the CDR3 is TGTGCCAGCAGCTTAGACAGGAGGGCCGGGGAGCTGTTTTTT.

This chain links TRBV29-1 with TRBJ1-2; 12 bases map to TRBD1. The CDR3 covers 16 residues. The V segment lost 0 bases and the J segment 4 bases; nucleotides outside the gene matches: 6. CDR1 is SQVTM, CDR2 ANQGSEA, per germline. CDR3 region: CSVEDPGQGAVYGYTF. DNA of the CDR3: TGCAGCGTTGAAGACCCGGGACAGGGGGCAGTCTATGGCTACACCTTC.

This sequence joins TRBV28 and TRBJ1-5; no clear D. V was cut by 4 bases and J by 3 bases, with 10 bases left in between. Germline V lookup: CDR1 MDHEN, CDR2 SYDVKM. This CDR3 is 14 amino acids long. The CDR3 DNA reads TGTGCCAGCAGTTATGGGCTGGCCAATCAGCCCCAGCATTTT. Residues: CASSYGLANQPQHF.

V and J are TRBV6-5 and TRBJ1-5, with 8 bases aligning to TRBD1. V lost 6 bases and J lost 5; bases outside the gene matches: 6. This CDR3 has 14 residues. Germline V gene lookup returns CDR1 MNHEY and CDR2 SVGAGI. CDR3 sequence (DNA): TGTGCCAGCAGCGGGACAGGAAATTATCAGCCCCAGCATTTT. It encodes CASSGTGNYQPQHF.